This paragraph reports one T cell receptor (beta chain). The entry originates in a study of OX40 agonist ivuxolimab in advanced cancers. The repertoire was sequenced with immunoSEQ multiplex PCR; TCRdb's copy has only in-frame clones and lacks some. The repertoire holds around 82,000 clones, with about 88% as singletons. The CDR3 is 15 amino acids. Germline V gene sequence: CDR1 SEHNR, CDR2 FQNEAQ (reference sequence). V dropped 4 bases and J dropped 1; count of bases not matched to a gene: 3. The TCR comes from an adult with an advanced solid tumor such as melanoma, head and neck, liver or kidney cancer. The V and J genes are TRBV7-9 and TRBJ2-7; 11 bases are shared with TRBD2. This material consisted of CD4+ or CD8+ T cells sorted from blood, taken in a trial of the OX40 agonist ivuxolimab. CDR3 nucleotide sequence: TGTGCCAGCAGCTGGGGACTAGCGGCATCCTACGAGCAGTACTTC. It yields the protein CASSWGLAASYEQYF.